A selection of T cell receptor beta chains follows, all from one sample in a study of T-cell memory formation after mild COVID-19. TCRdb analysed the 5' RACE reads with MiXCR anew, one entry per CDR3 protein. The sample shows 350,000 to 450,000 distinct CDR3 sequences, roughly an eighth of them seen only once. Input material: PBMCs or a T cell subset sorted from them (not recorded which). Every receptor here comes from a man aged 18 to 30 who had mild COVID-19 (a few samples of this study predate the infection). Cell type and time point are not known. Each CDR3 is given with its conserved first and last residue.

v_call,j_call,cdr3_aa
TRBV5-1,TRBJ2-1,CASSLGVEQFF
TRBV20-1,TRBJ2-3,CSAGLAGGSDTQYF
TRBV20-1,TRBJ2-5,CSARDSWAAIETQYF
TRBV5-1,TRBJ2-3,CASSLASGVADTQYF
TRBV10-2,TRBJ1-4,CASSEETGVKLFF
TRBV5-1,TRBJ1-6,CASSLSGRPNSPLHF
TRBV7-2,TRBJ1-6,CASSLFSGSYNSPLHF
TRBV10-3,TRBJ1-3,CAISFSGNTIYF
TRBV28,TRBJ2-1,CASTMIGTGSNEQFF
TRBV7-7,TRBJ2-2,CASSPVGGLTGELFF
TRBV6-5,TRBJ1-5,CASSERTGSYSNQPQHF
TRBV4-1,TRBJ1-2,CASSQGTGVSGYTF
TRBV5-4,TRBJ1-1,CASSFDRGLTEAFF
TRBV20-1,TRBJ1-5,CSAYDRGQPQHF
TRBV12-3/TRBV12-4,TRBJ2-5,CASSLVVDAVVGETQYF
TRBV20-1,TRBJ2-5,CSAKRGRQETQYF
TRBV2,TRBJ2-3,CASSVLGNTDTQYF
TRBV1,TRBJ1-2,CTSSQDLGRDGYTF
TRBV29-1,TRBJ2-7,CSVKGNEQYF
TRBV7-2,TRBJ2-3,CASIRGSSSDTQYF
TRBV6-2/TRBV6-3,TRBJ2-3,CASTSVDRDTDTQYF
TRBV2,TRBJ2-1,CASSEVVRGQGSNNEQFF
TRBV28,TRBJ2-3,CASRSHGTSGSHTQYF
TRBV9,TRBJ2-2,CASSSGRAQSNTGELFF
TRBV25-1,TRBJ2-7,CASSDSTALDYEQYF
TRBV21-1,TRBJ2-6,CASSNMVQLSGANVLTF
TRBV6-2/TRBV6-3,TRBJ2-1,CASSRGGQAGYNEQFF
TRBV4-3,TRBJ2-5,CASSQDRSSGGFKTQYF
TRBV4-3,TRBJ1-2,CASSQFQGGPSDGYTF
TRBV7-2,TRBJ2-1,CASSFGGGNEQFF
TRBV12-3/TRBV12-4,TRBJ2-5,CATGQPQGTQYF
TRBV20-1,TRBJ1-1,CSARDLAENEAFF
TRBV20-1,TRBJ2-5,CSGVAGETQYF
TRBV12-3/TRBV12-4,TRBJ2-1,CASSPRGALYNEQFF
TRBV7-9,TRBJ2-1,CASSQIYNEQFF
TRBV12-3/TRBV12-4,TRBJ2-1,CASRTLRERNEQFF
TRBV6-2/TRBV6-3,TRBJ1-1,CATRFKGMNTEAFF
TRBV29-1,TRBJ2-2,CSVEDHRGGTGELFF
TRBV7-2,TRBJ2-6,CASSLGQGNVLTF
TRBV20-1,TRBJ2-7,CSAGPGPAYEQYF
TRBV20-1,TRBJ2-3,CSAGPRGGFTDTQYF
TRBV27,TRBJ2-3,CASGDRGSTDTQYF
TRBV28,TRBJ2-5,CASSLWVAGHRETQYF
TRBV6-6,TRBJ1-5,CASSPGTENQPQHF
TRBV28,TRBJ2-1,CASTPGTAYNEQFF